A single sample is the source of the 12 T cell receptor beta chains below, sequenced in a study of T cell repertoires in cytomegalovirus infection (dated by TCRdb to between 2018 and 2021). The sample was run on an Illumina HiSeq 1500. The raw public data were reprocessed by TCRdb itself: fastp quality trimming at Q25, MiXCR clonotype calling, in-frame beta chains only. Identical CDR3 proteins give one entry, which carries the most common genes and DNA. Here the sample has some 320,000 distinct CDR3 sequences; 9.5% occur a single time. Of the sample, approximately 4.5% is held by the ten largest clones. Sequencing was done on a sample of PBMCs. Receptor source: a human donor in good health (CMV status not recorded). Some clones in this sample may be carry-over from other donors' samples.

The gene calls are TRBV12-3 or TRBV12-4 and TRBJ1-5, with 10 bases identical to TRBD1. The CDR3 runs to 15 residues. V was clipped by 5 bases and J by 7 bases; unmatched bases: 8. In DNA, the CDR3 is TGTGCCAGCAGTAAAAGACAGGGGGCTCGGCAGCCCCAGCATTTT. This gives the protein CASSKRQGARQPQHF.

This clonotype occurred a few times. The chain joins TRBV7-6 to TRBJ1-5; no firm D call. Trimming left V 5 bases short and J 2 bases short, with 16 bases between. The CDR3 consists of 16 residues. Germline V gives CDR1 SGHVS, CDR2 FNYEAQ. This CDR3 is CASSRGPVGGNQPQHF. As DNA, the CDR3 is TGTGCCAGCAGCCGTGGACCCGTCGGTGGCAATCAGCCCCAGCATTTT.

In this sample, this clonotype turned up a few times. The chain recombines TRBV28 with TRBJ2-5, with 11 bases matching TRBD2. V shed 5 bases, J shed 8 bases, and the junction held 10 bases outside the gene matches. This CDR3 spans 15 amino acids. From germline, CDR1 is MDHEN and CDR2 SYDVKM. In nucleotides, the CDR3 is TGTGCCAGCAGTCCGACTAGCGGGGCCCTCGTAACCCAGTACTTC. It yields the protein CASSPTSGALVTQYF.

The CDR3 reads CSARPPVPPYEQYF. For the CDR3, the DNA is TGCAGTGCTAGACCCCCGGTCCCCCCCTACGAGCAGTACTTC. The J gene is TRBJ2-7, the V gene TRBV20-1, with D unclear. The CDR3 has 14 amino acids. Germline assignment: CDR1 DFQATT and CDR2 SNEGSKA (reference sequence). Trimming shortened V by 2 bases and J by 2 bases, and 13 bases separated the two germline ends.

This clonotype was counted at least ten times. The rearrangement joins TRBV6-6 to TRBJ2-5; 13 positions match TRBD2. Germline trimming cut 2 bases from V and 3 bases from J; bases unmatched to any gene: 3. There are 16 residues in the CDR3. The germline gives CDR1 MNHNY, CDR2 SVGAGI (reference sequence). As DNA, the CDR3 is TGTGCCAGCAGTTACCCGACTAGCGGGGGGAAAGAGACCCAGTACTTC. As protein: CASSYPTSGGKETQYF.

This chain uses TRBV24-1 with TRBJ2-2; 10 positions agree with TRBD1. The CDR3 has 18 residues. Germline V gene sequence: CDR1 KGHDR, CDR2 SFDVKD. V lost 3 bases and J lost 5; bases outside the gene matches: 11. CDR3 amino acids: CATSDRQGAFGGTGELFF. CDR3 DNA: TGTGCCACCAGTGATCGACAGGGGGCTTTTGGGGGAACCGGGGAGCTGTTTTTT.

The chain's CDR3 is CSAKMDGGAKNIQYF. The CDR3, as DNA: TGCAGTGCCAAGATGGACGGGGGGGCCAAAAACATTCAGTACTTC. The V call is TRBV20-1, the J call TRBJ2-4, with 7 positions matching TRBD2. This CDR3 comprises 15 residues. CDR1 is DFQATT and CDR2 is SNEGSKA in the germline V gene (reference sequence). The ends lost 6 bases at V and 1 base at J; junction bases unmatched: 9.

This clonotype was counted only a few times. With a much larger clone just one base away, this may be a read error. The genes are TRBV6-1 and TRBJ1-1; possibly TRBD1 for D (5 bases). Trimming left V 4 bases short and J 1 base short, with 10 bases between. Germline V gives CDR1 MNHNS, CDR2 SASEGT. The CDR3 has 14 residues. CDR3 amino acids: CASSVTTANTEAFF. CDR3 DNA sequence: TGTGCCAGCAGTGTTACGACAGCGAACACTGAAGCTTTCTTT.

This clonotype was seen at least ten times. CDR3 DNA: TGTGCCAGCAGCGCTAATTCACAAACAACTAATGAAAAACTGTTTTTT. Its translation is CASSANSQTTNEKLFF. The chain links TRBV11-2 to TRBJ1-4, with D hard to call. The germline gives CDR1 SGHAT, CDR2 FQNNGV. With 5 bases removed from V and 0 bases from J, the gap between germline ends came to 13 bases. The CDR3 loop spans 16 amino acids.

This clonotype was observed at least ten times. The chain links TRBV7-6 to TRBJ1-1, with D possibly TRBD1 on 5 matching bases. CDR3 length: 12 residues. The germline V gene has CDR1 SGHVS and CDR2 FNYEAQ. The germline V and J ends were trimmed by 1 base and 6 bases, with 6 bases remaining between them. DNA for the CDR3: TGTGCCAGCAGCTTAGTAGGGGCTGAAGCTTTCTTT. Its protein is CASSLVGAEAFF.

This clonotype was recorded many times. The chain has TRBV7-2 and TRBJ1-5, with 12 positions matching TRBD1. CDR3 size: 18 residues. The ends lost 0 bases at V and 6 bases at J; junction bases unmatched: 9. In germline, CDR1 is SGHTA, CDR2 FQGNSA. This CDR3 reads CASSLAGSGTGGLQPQHF. The CDR3 coding sequence is TGTGCCAGCAGCTTAGCGGGCTCCGGGACAGGGGGCCTTCAGCCCCAGCATTTT. Based on the CDR3 plus reference TRBV7-2 and TRBJ1-5, the full variable domain is GAGVSQSPSNKVTEKGKDVELRCDPISGHTALYWYRQSLGQGLEFLIYFQGNSAPDKSGLPSDRFSAERTGGSVSTLTIQRTQQEDSAVYLCASSLAGSGTGGLQPQHFGDGTRLSIL.

This clonotype came up a few times. The chain has TRBV6-5 and TRBJ1-1, with D possibly TRBD1 on 5 matching bases. The CDR3 length is 17 residues. Trimming took off 6 bases at V and 0 bases at J, with 20 bases between the two ends. Germline V lookup: CDR1 MNHEY, CDR2 SVGAGI. CDR3 loop: CASSSSRDRSMNTEAFF. DNA for the CDR3: TGTGCCAGCAGCTCCTCCCGGGACCGAAGTATGAACACTGAAGCTTTCTTT.